The present TCR beta chain was sequenced within a study of T-cell memory formation after mild COVID-19. Study-level background: Most TCR clusters belonged to a single donor. Findings and caveats of the study: Clones contracting across day 15 to 85 had a balanced CD4/CD8 profile; later expanding clones leaned CD4+. The authors did not confirm SARS-CoV-2 specificity of second-wave clones peaking day 37. For contracting clones, CD4+ ones sat mainly in CM and EM, CD8+ in EMRA.

This CDR3 has 17 residues. With 2 bases clipped from V and 6 bases from J, the junction kept 6 bases outside the gene matches. Germline V gene data show CDR1 as KGHDR and CDR2 as SFDVKD. TCRdb re-called the 5' RACE reads through MiXCR, storing one row per CDR3 protein. The table has around 220,000 distinct CDR3 sequences, around 17% seen once. As for this clonotype: Its antigen remains unidentified.

This clonotype was sampled from a young man who had mild COVID-19 (a few samples of this study predate the infection). Cell type and time point are not known. Sequencing was performed on PBMCs or a T cell subset sorted from them (not recorded which). The chain employs TRBV24-1 and TRBJ2-1, with TRBD2 matching over 13 bases. This CDR3 reads CATSDYLRLAGGNEQFF. The CDR3 region has the DNA TGTGCCACCAGTGATTATCTGCGACTAGCGGGGGGCAATGAGCAGTTCTTC.